The 10 T cell receptor beta chains listed next were all sequenced from one sample in a study of T-cell memory formation after mild COVID-19. TCRdb processed the 5' RACE reads anew with MiXCR; each CDR3 protein has one entry. The table includes hundreds of thousands of distinct CDR3 sequences, about a fifth detected once. Material for sequencing was PBMCs or a T cell subset sorted from them (not recorded which). The receptors come from an adult woman who had mild COVID-19 (a few samples of this study predate the infection). Cell type and time point are not known.

The sample holds a few counts of this clonotype. The V call is TRBV6-5, the J call TRBJ1-4; D is undetermined. Per the germline V gene, CDR1 is MNHEY and CDR2 is SVGAGI. The CDR3 extends over 14 amino acids. V dropped 5 bases and J dropped 8 bases, with 15 bases sitting between them. The CDR3 nucleotides read TGTGCCAGCAGTCCATCCGGGAGAGAGGAAAAACTGTTTTTT. Translated, it gives CASSPSGREEKLFF.

Only a few counts were recorded for this clonotype. This chain joins TRBV5-6 and TRBJ2-3; 8 bases agree with TRBD1. CDR3 length: 16 residues. V dropped 2 bases and J dropped 0; count of bases not matched to a gene: 5. The V gene's germline CDR1 is SGHDT and CDR2 YYEEEE. In DNA, the CDR3 is TGTGCCAGCAGCTTTTACGGGACAGGTAGCACAGATACGCAGTATTTT. This gives the protein CASSFYGTGSTDTQYF. Variable domain in full (rest from reference TRBV5-6 and TRBJ2-3): DAGVTQSPTHLIKTRGQQVTLRCSPKSGHDTVSWYQQALGQGPQFIFQYYEEEERQRGNFPDRFSGHQFPNYSSELNVNALLLGDSALYLCASSFYGTGSTDTQYFGPGTRLTVL.

V and J are TRBV4-1 and TRBJ1-2; D is ambiguous. The CDR3 sequence is 15 residues long. The germline CDR1 and CDR2 sequences are MGHRA and YSYEKL. V lost 6 bases and J lost 0, with 14 bases in between. The CDR3 DNA reads TGCGCCAGCAGTCAAAGCGGGGTTACTAACTATGGCTACACCTTC. Protein product: CASSQSGVTNYGYTF.

This clonotype was seen a few times. This chain uses TRBV19 with TRBJ2-6; perhaps TRBD2 as D (5 bases). There are 13 residues in the CDR3. The germline gives CDR1 LNHDA, CDR2 SQIVND (reference sequence). Deletions cut 5 bases from V and 9 bases from J, with 11 bases between. The CDR3 reads CASSVGEFNVLTF. The DNA for the CDR3 is TGTGCCAGTAGTGTCGGGGAATTCAACGTCCTGACTTTC.

This clonotype was counted a single time. The chain carries TRBV9 and TRBJ1-3, with 8 positions matching TRBD1. The germline V gene encodes CDR1 SGDLS and CDR2 YYNGEE. Germline trimming cut 0 bases from V and 2 bases from J; bases unmatched to any gene: 4. The CDR3 sequence is 16 residues long. CDR3 sequence: CASSVEAGQAGNTIYF. CDR3 DNA sequence: TGTGCCAGCAGCGTAGAGGCGGGACAGGCTGGAAACACCATATATTTT.

This clonotype came up a few times. The rearrangement joins TRBV7-9 to TRBJ1-1, with 9 nucleotides matching TRBD1. CDR3 size: 17 residues. The V and J ends lost 5 bases and 0 bases, in that order; junction bases with no gene match: 10. Germline loops: CDR1 SEHNR, CDR2 FQNEAQ (reference sequence). CDR3: CASSPPGQGLMNTEAFF. The CDR3 nucleotides are TGTGCCAGCAGCCCTCCGGGACAGGGACTGATGAACACTGAAGCTTTCTTT.

The rearrangement uses TRBV20-1 and TRBJ2-5; no definite D call. This CDR3 comprises 13 residues. CDR1 and CDR2 (germline): DFQATT, SNEGSKA (reference sequence). Trimming removed 5 bases at V and 1 base at J, with 11 bases between. The CDR3: CSAGVTPQETQYF. The CDR3 region has the DNA TGCAGTGCTGGCGTGACTCCCCAAGAGACCCAGTACTTC.

The V gene is TRBV30, the J gene TRBJ2-6, with D perhaps being TRBD1 or TRBD2 (5 bases each). V was trimmed by 2 bases and J by 3 bases, leaving 17 bases between them. The germline V gene has CDR1 GTSNPN and CDR2 SVGIG (reference sequence). The CDR3 has 17 residues. The CDR3: CAWSPKAGASGANVLTF. CDR3 nucleotides: TGTGCCTGGAGTCCAAAGGCCGGGGCAAGTGGGGCCAACGTCCTGACTTTC. Full variable domain (rest looked up from reference TRBV30 and TRBJ2-6): SQTIHQWPATLVQPVGSPLSLECTVEGTSNPNLYWYRQAAGRGLQLLFYSVGIGQISSEVPQNLSASRPQDRQFILSSKKLLLSDSGFYLCAWSPKAGASGANVLTFGAGSRLTVL.

The rearrangement joins TRBV6-1 to TRBJ2-7; 10 bases fit TRBD1. Germline trimming cut 6 bases from V and 1 base from J; bases unmatched to any gene: 6. The CDR3 is 15 residues long. Germline V gene data show CDR1 as MNHNS and CDR2 as SASEGT. In DNA form, the CDR3 reads TGTGCCAGCAGATCCGGGACAGGGGAATCCTACGAGCAGTACTTC. As protein: CASRSGTGESYEQYF.

This chain uses TRBV2 with TRBJ2-2; tentative D call: TRBD1 (6 bases). The germline V gene has CDR1 SNHLY and CDR2 FYNNEI. Trimming cost V 5 bases and J 3 bases, with 13 bases left between them. The CDR3 runs to 15 residues. CDR3 bases: TGTGCCAGCAGTTCACAGGGTCAGGACACCGGGGAGCTGTTTTTT. Its translation is CASSSQGQDTGELFF.